Below, one T cell receptor (beta chain) is given with its context. In Seattle, patients joined the study during active infection and were tracked longitudinally. Original methodology: It was from reference gene primer amplification that nucleated cell counts were estimated. The method was immunoSEQ multiplex PCR; TCRdb's version includes in-frame clones alone and lacks a portion of them. V, J and clone size are those of that table, while D and trimming were read from the DNA. The sample consists of roughly 130,000 clones, around nine tenths of them appearing once. These data originate in a study of blood T cell repertoires in COVID-19. The wider study: Donors in the United States, Italy and Spain gave samples during acute or convalescent COVID-19. T cells, B-cell-depleted T cells, or PBMCs provided the cDNA or gDNA that served as material.

This receptor was taken from a man aged 60-69 years with COVID-19, enrolled during active disease. Input material: peripheral blood.

The CDR3 region has the DNA TGTGCCAGTAGTATAGGTAGTACTCAAGAGACCCAGTACTTC. It codes for CASSIGSTQETQYF. This chain links TRBV19 with TRBJ2-5; D is unresolved. Deletions cut 1 base from V and 2 bases from J, with 8 bases between. Germline V gives CDR1 LNHDA, CDR2 SQIVND (reference sequence). CDR3 length equals 14 residues.